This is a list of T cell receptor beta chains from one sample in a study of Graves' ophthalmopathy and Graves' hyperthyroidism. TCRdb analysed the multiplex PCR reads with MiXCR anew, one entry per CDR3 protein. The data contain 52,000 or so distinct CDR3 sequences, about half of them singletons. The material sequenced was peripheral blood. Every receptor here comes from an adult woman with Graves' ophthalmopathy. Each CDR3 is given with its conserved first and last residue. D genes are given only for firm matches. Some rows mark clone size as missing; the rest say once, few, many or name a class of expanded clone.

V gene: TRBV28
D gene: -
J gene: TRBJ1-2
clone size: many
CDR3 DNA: TGTGCCAGCAGTTCGATAGGGGATGGCTACACCTTC
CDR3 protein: CASSSIGDGYTF

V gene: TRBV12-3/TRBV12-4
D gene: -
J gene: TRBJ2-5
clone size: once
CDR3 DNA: TGTGCCAGCAGGATACCGGACACCCAGTACTTC
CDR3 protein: CASRIPDTQYF

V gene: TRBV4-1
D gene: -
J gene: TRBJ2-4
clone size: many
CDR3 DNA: TGCGCCAGCAGCACAGGCGACAGCAACATTCAGTACTTC
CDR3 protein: CASSTGDSNIQYF

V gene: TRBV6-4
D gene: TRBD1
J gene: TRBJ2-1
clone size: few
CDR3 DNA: TGTGCCAGCAGTGACTCGGGACAGGGGGCAGATACGCAGTTCTTC
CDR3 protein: CASSDSGQGADTQFF

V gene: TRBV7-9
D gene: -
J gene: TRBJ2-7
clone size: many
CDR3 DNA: TGTGCCAGCAGCTTAAACAGTCCCTACGAGCAGTACTTC
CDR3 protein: CASSLNSPYEQYF

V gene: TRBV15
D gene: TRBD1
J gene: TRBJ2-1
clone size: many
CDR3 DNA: TGTGCCACCAGCGGCTACAGGGGGCAATACAATGAGCAGTTCTTC
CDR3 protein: CATSGYRGQYNEQFF

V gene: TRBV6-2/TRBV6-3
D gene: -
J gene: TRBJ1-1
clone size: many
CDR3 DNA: TGTGCCAGCAGGGAGGGAGGCTTCAAGAACACTGAAGCTTTCTTT
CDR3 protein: CASREGGFKNTEAFF

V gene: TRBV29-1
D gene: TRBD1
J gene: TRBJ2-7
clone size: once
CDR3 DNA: TGCAGCAGTGCCCTACAGGGGGCTACCTACGAGCAGTACTTC
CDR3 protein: CSSALQGATYEQYF

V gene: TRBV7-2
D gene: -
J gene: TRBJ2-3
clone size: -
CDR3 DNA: TGTGCCAGCAGCTTCGGGTCGGGAGCATCGGATACGCAGTATTTT
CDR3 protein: CASSFGSGASDTQYF

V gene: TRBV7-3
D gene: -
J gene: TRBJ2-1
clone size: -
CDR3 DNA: TGTGCCAGCAGCCCAGGGACCCACGGTAATGAGCAGTTCTTC
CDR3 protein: CASSPGTHGNEQFF

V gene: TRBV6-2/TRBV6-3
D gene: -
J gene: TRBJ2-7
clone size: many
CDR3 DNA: TGTGCCGCCAAGAGGGGGTTCCAGGACGAGCAGTACTTC
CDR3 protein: CAAKRGFQDEQYF

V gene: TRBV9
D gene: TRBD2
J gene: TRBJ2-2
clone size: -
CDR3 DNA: TGTGCCAGCAGTTTCGGACTAGCGGGAGATACCGGGGAGCTGTTTTTT
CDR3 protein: CASSFGLAGDTGELFF

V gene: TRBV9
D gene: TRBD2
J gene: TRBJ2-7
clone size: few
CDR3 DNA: TGTGCCAGCAGCGTAGGGACTAGCGGGAGCTACGAGCAGTACTTC
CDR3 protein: CASSVGTSGSYEQYF

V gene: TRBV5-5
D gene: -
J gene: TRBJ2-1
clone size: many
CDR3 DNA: TGTGCCAGCAGCTTGGCGCCGACTGGTGAGCAGTTCTTC
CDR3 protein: CASSLAPTGEQFF

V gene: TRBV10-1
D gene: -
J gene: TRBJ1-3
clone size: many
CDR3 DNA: TGCGCCAGCAGATTTGACCCATCTACGGGAAACACCATATATTTT
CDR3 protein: CASRFDPSTGNTIYF

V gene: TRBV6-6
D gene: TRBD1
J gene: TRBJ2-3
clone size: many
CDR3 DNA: TGTGCCAGCAGTTATTCGCCTGGCACCGGCATGGGACAGGGCCCAGATACGCAGTATTTT
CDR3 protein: CASSYSPGTGMGQGPDTQYF

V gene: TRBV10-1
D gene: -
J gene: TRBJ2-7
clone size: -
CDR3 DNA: TGCGCCAGCAGTGAGGTTCAGGGACCGGTCTACGAGCAGTACTTC
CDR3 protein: CASSEVQGPVYEQYF

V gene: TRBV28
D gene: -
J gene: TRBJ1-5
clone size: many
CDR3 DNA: TGTGCCAGCAGTCCCCCCCCCAGTCGTCAGCCCCAGCATTTT
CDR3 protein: CASSPPPSRQPQHF

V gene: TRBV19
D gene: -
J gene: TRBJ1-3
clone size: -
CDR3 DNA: TGTGCCAGTAGAAAACTGAACTCTGGAAACACCATATATTTT
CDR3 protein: CASRKLNSGNTIYF

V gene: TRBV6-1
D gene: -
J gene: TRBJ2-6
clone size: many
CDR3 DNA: TGTGCCAGCAGTGAAGCGAGCTCTGGGGCCAACGTCCTGACTTTC
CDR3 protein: CASSEASSGANVLTF

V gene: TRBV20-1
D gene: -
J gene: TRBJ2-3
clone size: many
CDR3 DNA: TGCAGTGCTAGAGATGACCTATTCCCAGATACGCAGTATTTT
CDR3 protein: CSARDDLFPDTQYF

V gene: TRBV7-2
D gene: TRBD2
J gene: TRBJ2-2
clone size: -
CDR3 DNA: TGTGCCAGCAGCCAGAGCGGGGGGGGCACCGGGGAGCTGTTTTTT
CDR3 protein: CASSQSGGGTGELFF

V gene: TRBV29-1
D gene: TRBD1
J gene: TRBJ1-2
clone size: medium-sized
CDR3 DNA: TGCAGCGTTTGGACAGGGAATAACTATGGCTACACCTTC
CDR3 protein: CSVWTGNNYGYTF

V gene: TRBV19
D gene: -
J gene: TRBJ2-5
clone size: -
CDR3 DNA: TGTGCCAGTAGTATGTGGGTCTGGACCCAAGAGACCCAGTACTTC
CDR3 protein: CASSMWVWTQETQYF

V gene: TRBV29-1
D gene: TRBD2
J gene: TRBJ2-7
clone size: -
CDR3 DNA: TGCAGCGTTGGGCTAGCGGGAGGCAATGAGCAGTACTTC
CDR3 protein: CSVGLAGGNEQYF

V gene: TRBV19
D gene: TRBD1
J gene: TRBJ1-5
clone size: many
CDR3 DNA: TGTGCCAGTATTGGACAGGGGGCGTTTGGTCAGCCCCAGCATTTT
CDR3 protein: CASIGQGAFGQPQHF

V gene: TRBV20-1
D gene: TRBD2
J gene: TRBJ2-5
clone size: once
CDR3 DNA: TGCAGTCCCGCTGAGCGGGAGTTAAAGGAGACCCAGTACTTC
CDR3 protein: CSPAERELKETQYF

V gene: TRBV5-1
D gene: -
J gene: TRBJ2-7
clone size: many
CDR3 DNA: TGCGCCAGCCCCTGCTCGGGTACCAACTACGAGCAGTACTTC
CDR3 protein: CASPCSGTNYEQYF

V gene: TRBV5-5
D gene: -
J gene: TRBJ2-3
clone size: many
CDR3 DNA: TGTGCCAGCAGCTTGGGGTTAGGGGATGAGCGGTATTTT
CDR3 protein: CASSLGLGDERYF

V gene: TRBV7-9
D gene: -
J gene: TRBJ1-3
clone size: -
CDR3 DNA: TGTGCCAGTCTAAAGGGGGGGCCTGGAAACGCCATATGTTTT
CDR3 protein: CASLKGGPGNAICF

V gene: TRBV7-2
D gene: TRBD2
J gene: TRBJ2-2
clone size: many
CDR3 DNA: TGTGCCAGCAGCTCCAAACTGATGCTACTAGCGGGAAGCGGGGAGCTGTTTTTT
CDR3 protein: CASSSKLMLLAGSGELFF

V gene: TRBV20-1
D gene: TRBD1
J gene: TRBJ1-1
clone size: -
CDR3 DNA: TGCAGTGCTGGCCAAGACAGGGGGGATATCATGAACACTGAAGCTTTCTTT
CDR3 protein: CSAGQDRGDIMNTEAFF

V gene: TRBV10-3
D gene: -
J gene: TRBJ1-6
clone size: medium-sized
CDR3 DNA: TGTGCCATCAGTCCGGGTCTCAATTCACCCCTCCACTTT
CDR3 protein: CAISPGLNSPLHF

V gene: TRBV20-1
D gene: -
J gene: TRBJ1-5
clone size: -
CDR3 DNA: TGCAGTGCCGTACAGGGAGCAAGTGGCTCTTATGGTCAGCCCCAGCATTTT
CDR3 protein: CSAVQGASGSYGQPQHF

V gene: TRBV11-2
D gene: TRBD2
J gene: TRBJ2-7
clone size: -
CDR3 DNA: TGTGCCAGCAGCTCTCGCCCTCCAGCGGGAGTCGAGCAGTACTTC
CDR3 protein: CASSSRPPAGVEQYF

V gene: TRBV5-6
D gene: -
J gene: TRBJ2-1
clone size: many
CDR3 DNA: TGTGCCAGCAGTCCCGACCAATGGGACTACAATGAGCAGTTCTTC
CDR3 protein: CASSPDQWDYNEQFF

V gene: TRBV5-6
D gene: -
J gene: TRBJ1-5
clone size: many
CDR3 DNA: TGTGCCAGCAGCTTGGCCGGGGGTCCCAATCAGCCCCAGCATTTT
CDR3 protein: CASSLAGGPNQPQHF

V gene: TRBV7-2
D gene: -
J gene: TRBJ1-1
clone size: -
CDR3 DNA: TGTGCCAGCAGCTCGGGACTAGCGGGCGCGATGAACACTGAAGCTTTCTTT
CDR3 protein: CASSSGLAGAMNTEAFF

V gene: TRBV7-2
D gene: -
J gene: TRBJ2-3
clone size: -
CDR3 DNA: TGTGCCAGCAGCTTAACGGGAGTGAAGGCAGATACGCAGTATTTT
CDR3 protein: CASSLTGVKADTQYF

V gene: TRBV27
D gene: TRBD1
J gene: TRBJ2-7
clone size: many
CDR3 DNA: TGTGCCAGCAGTCGCCTGGCAGGGGGCTCCTACGAGCAGTACTTC
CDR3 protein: CASSRLAGGSYEQYF

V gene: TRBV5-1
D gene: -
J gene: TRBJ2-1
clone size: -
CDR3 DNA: TGCGCCAGCAGCCCTTTATCCAGGAGAGATGAGCGGTTCTTC
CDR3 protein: CASSPLSRRDERFF

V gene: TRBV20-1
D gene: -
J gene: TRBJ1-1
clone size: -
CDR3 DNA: TGCAGTGCTAGGGCTGACACGACGAACACTGAAGCTTTCTTT
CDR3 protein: CSARADTTNTEAFF

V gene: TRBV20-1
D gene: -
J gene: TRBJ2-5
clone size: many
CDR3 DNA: TGCAGTGCTAGTCTTAGGTCGGGAGTGGAGACCCAGTACTTC
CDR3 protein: CSASLRSGVETQYF

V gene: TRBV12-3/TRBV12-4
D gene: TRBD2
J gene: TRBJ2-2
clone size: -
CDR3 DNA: TGTGCCAGCAGGGCGGGACTAGCGGGCTTAATGGCGACGAGCACCGGGGAGCTGTTTTTT
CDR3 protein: CASRAGLAGLMATSTGELFF

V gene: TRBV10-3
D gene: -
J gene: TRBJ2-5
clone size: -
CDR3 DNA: TGTGCCATCAGTGAGCGTCGCGGCTCTGGGGCCAACGAGACCCAGTACTTC
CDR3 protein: CAISERRGSGANETQYF

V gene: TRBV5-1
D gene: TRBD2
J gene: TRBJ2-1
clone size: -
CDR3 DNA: TGCGCCAGCAGCTTGATGGCTAGCGGGAGGGACAATGAGCAGTTCTTC
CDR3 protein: CASSLMASGRDNEQFF

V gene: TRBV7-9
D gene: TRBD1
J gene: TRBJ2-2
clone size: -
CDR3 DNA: TGTGCCAGCAGCCCCGGGACAGGGGGACCCTACAATGAGCTGTTTTTT
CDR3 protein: CASSPGTGGPYNELFF

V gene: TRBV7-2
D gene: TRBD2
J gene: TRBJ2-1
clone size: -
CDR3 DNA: TGTGCCAGCAGCTTATCCAGCGGGAGGGGGAATGAGCAGTTCTTC
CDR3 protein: CASSLSSGRGNEQFF

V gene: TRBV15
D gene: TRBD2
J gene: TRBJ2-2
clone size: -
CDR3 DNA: TGTGCCACCAGCAAGTCATCGGGAGGGGCTGGGGAGCTGTTTTTT
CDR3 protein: CATSKSSGGAGELFF

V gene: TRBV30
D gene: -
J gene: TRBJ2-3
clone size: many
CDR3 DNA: TGTGCCTGGAGTGTACGGGGGTCAGATACGCAGTATTTT
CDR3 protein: CAWSVRGSDTQYF

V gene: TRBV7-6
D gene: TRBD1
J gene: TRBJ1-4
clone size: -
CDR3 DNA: TGTGCCAGCAGCTCGAACAGGGGGCAGGTTAATGAAAAACTGTTTTTT
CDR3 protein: CASSSNRGQVNEKLFF

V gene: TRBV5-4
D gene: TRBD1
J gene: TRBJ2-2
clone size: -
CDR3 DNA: TGTGCCAGCAGAGCGACAGGGGGTGGTGGGGAGCTGTCTTTC
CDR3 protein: CASRATGGGGELSF

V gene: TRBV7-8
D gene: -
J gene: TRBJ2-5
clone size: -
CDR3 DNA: TGTGCCAGCAGCCAAGGGGGAGAGACCCAGTACTTC
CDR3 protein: CASSQGGETQYF

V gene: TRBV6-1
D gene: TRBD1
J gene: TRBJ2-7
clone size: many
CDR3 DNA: TGTGCCAGCAGTGTTTTGACAGGGGAATCCTACGAGCAGTACTTC
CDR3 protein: CASSVLTGESYEQYF

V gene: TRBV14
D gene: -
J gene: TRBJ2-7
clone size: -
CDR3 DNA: TGTGCCAGCAACCAAGGATCCGGGCAGTACTTC
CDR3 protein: CASNQGSGQYF

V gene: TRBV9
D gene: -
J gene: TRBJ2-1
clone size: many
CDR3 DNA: TGTGCCAGCAGCGTCGGGGGAGGAAGTTTTTACAATGAGCAGTTCTTC
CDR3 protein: CASSVGGGSFYNEQFF

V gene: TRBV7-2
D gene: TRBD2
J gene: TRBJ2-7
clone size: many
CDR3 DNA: TGTGCCAGCAGCCCGGGACTAGCGGGGGGACGATATGGCGAGCAGTACTTC
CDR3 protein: CASSPGLAGGRYGEQYF

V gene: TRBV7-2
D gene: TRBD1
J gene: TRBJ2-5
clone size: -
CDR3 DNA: TGTGCCAGCAGCTTAGCAGGGACAGCTCAAGAGACCCAGTACTTC
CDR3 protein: CASSLAGTAQETQYF

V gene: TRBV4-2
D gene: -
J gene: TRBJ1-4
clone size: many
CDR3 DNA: TGTGCCAGCGGGGGGCAAGCTATTGCAGAAAAACTGTTTTTT
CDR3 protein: CASGGQAIAEKLFF